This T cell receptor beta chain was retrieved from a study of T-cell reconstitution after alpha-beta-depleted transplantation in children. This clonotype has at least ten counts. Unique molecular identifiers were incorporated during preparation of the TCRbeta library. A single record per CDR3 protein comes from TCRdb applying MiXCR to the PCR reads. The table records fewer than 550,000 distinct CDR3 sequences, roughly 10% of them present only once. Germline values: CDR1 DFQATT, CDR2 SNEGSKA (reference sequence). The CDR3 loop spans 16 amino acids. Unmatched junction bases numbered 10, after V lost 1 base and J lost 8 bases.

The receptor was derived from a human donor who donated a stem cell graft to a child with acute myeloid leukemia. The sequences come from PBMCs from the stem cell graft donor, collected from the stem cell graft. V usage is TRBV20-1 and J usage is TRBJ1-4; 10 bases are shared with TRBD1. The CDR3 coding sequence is TGCAGTGCTAGAGTTTCCCAGGGACAGGGGAAAGAAAAACTGTTTTTT. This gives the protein CSARVSQGQGKEKLFF.